These 6 T cell receptor beta chains originate from one sample sequenced in a study of cytomegalovirus exposure and HLA in healthy donors (dated by TCRdb to 2017 to 2019). The library relied on the immunoSEQ multiplex PCR assay. For the multiplex PCR, a mixture combining 60 forward primers for TCR Vbeta segments and 13 reverse primers for TCR Jbeta segments was used. The source is immuneACCESS, and TCRdb retained only in-frame sequences with V and J called. Part of the clones is not carried over; for the studies checked, unresolved V genes explain less than half of this, and the remainder is unexplained. This sample comprises roughly 100,000 clones, roughly 73% of them detected only once. 2.5% of the sample lies in the top ten. The sequenced material came from PBMCs. These receptors originate from a man aged 35-49 years in good health and CMV-seronegative.

This sequence joins TRBV25-1 and TRBJ2-2; D is possibly TRBD1 (5 bases). The CDR3 covers 14 residues. The V end lost 6 bases, the J end lost 1 base, and 9 bases lay between the germline ends. Germline values: CDR1 MGHDK, CDR2 SYGVNS. CDR3: CASRRTGNTGELFF. CDR3 nucleotides: TGTGCCAGCAGGCGAACAGGGAACACCGGGGAGCTGTTTTTT.

This clone was detected once. The gene calls are TRBV5-4 and TRBJ2-3, with 7 bases matching TRBD1. The CDR3 consists of 16 residues. The trim removed 3 bases at V and 4 bases at J, leaving 11 bases unmatched. Germline CDR1 reads SGHNT; CDR2 reads YYREEE (reference sequence). This CDR3 reads CASSSGRKGASDTQYF. For the CDR3, the DNA is TGTGCCAGCAGCTCTGGCCGTAAGGGGGCCTCAGATACGCAGTATTTT. Complete variable domain (other parts from reference TRBV5-4 and TRBJ2-3): ETGVTQSPTHLIKTRGQQVTLRCSSQSGHNTVSWYQQALGQGPQFIFQYYREEENGRGNFPPRFSGLQFPNYSSELNVNALELDDSALYLCASSSGRKGASDTQYFGPGTRLTVL.

The gene calls are TRBV25-1 and TRBJ2-5; 9 nucleotides match TRBD1. There are 17 residues in the CDR3. V gave up 4 bases and J gave up 5 bases; unmatched junction bases: 14. Germline V gives CDR1 MGHDK, CDR2 SYGVNS. Here the CDR3 reads CASSATTGTGYSETQYF. CDR3 DNA sequence: TGTGCCAGCAGTGCAACGACCGGGACAGGGTATTCCGAGACCCAGTACTTC.

V is TRBV11-3 and J is TRBJ2-1, with D possibly TRBD1 on 5 matching bases. The germline CDR1 and CDR2 sequences are SGHNT and YENEEA. The CDR3 totals 17 residues. Trimming removed 5 bases at V and 3 bases at J, with 20 bases between. The CDR3 region has the DNA TGTGCCAGCAGCCAAGCTCGGTCCAGGGCAGACTACAATGAGCAGTTCTTC. It yields the protein CASSQARSRADYNEQFF.

This chain links TRBV2 with TRBJ1-1; D gene uncertain. Germline CDR1 reads SNHLY; CDR2 reads FYNNEI. The CDR3 extends over 13 amino acids. Trimming cost V 11 bases and J 5 bases, with 18 bases left between them. The CDR3 loop reads CAGRVEGTTEAFF. CDR3 sequence (DNA): TGTGCCGGCCGAGTGGAGGGAACTACTGAAGCTTTCTTT.

The chain recombines TRBV6-1 with TRBJ2-5, with D maybe TRBD2 (6 bases). CDR1 is MNHNS, CDR2 SASEGT, per germline. Deletions cut 8 bases from V and 5 bases from J, with 12 bases between. CDR3 length: 12 residues. In DNA form, the CDR3 reads TGTGCCAGCTCGGCAGGGAGGGAGACCCAGTACTTC. Its translation: CASSAGRETQYF.